These 32 T cell receptor beta chains originate from one sample sequenced in a study of blood T cell repertoires in COVID-19. Some clones are missing from TCRdb's copy, which holds only in-frame ones; the method was immunoSEQ multiplex PCR. The sample lists roughly 100,000 clones; approximately 76% were seen once. The material sequenced was peripheral blood. The origin of the receptors is a woman in her seventies with acute or convalescent COVID-19.

The chain recombines TRBV30 with TRBJ1-1, with TRBD1 as a possible D gene (5 bases). This CDR3 contains 15 residues. Trimming cost V 4 bases and J 0 bases, with 15 bases left between them. The germline V gene encodes CDR1 GTSNPN and CDR2 SVGIG (reference sequence). Here the CDR3 DNA reads TGTGCCTGGAAGGGGCTAGGGGCGATGAACACTGAAGCTTTCTTT. Its translation: CAWKGLGAMNTEAFF.

The rearrangement uses TRBV4-1 and TRBJ1-3; the match to TRBD1 covers 10 bases. V lost 0 bases to trimming and J lost 8 bases; unmatched junction nucleotides: 4. The CDR3 has 15 residues. Germline CDR1 reads MGHRA; CDR2 reads YSYEKL. CDR3 loop: CASSQEGGQGDTIYF. Here the CDR3 DNA reads TGCGCCAGCAGCCAAGAGGGAGGACAGGGGGACACCATATATTTT.

The rearrangement uses TRBV9 and TRBJ1-1, with 9 bases aligning to TRBD1. Per germline, CDR1 SGDLS and CDR2 YYNGEE. This CDR3 is 14 amino acids long. V gave up 4 bases and J gave up 7 bases; unmatched junction bases: 8. This CDR3 is CASSPTGGKSEAFF. CDR3 in DNA: TGTGCCAGCAGCCCGACAGGGGGAAAGAGTGAAGCTTTCTTT.

A single count supports this clone. V is TRBV19 and J is TRBJ1-2; TRBD1 matches 8 bases. Per the germline V gene, CDR1 is LNHDA and CDR2 is SQIVND (reference sequence). The CDR3 is 15 amino acids. The V segment lost 5 bases and the J segment 4 bases; nucleotides outside the gene matches: 9. The CDR3 DNA reads TGTGCCAGTAGTCAGGGGACAGGTTCCGTCTATGGCTACACCTTC. Translating gives CASSQGTGSVYGYTF.

This chain joins TRBV6-5 and TRBJ1-2; D may be TRBD1 (6 bases). CDR3 size: 14 residues. Per the germline V gene, CDR1 is MNHEY and CDR2 is SVGAGI. The V gene lost 6 bases and the J gene lost 7 bases, with 18 bases spanning the gap. The CDR3 loop is CASRLGGGSTGYTF. CDR3 bases: TGTGCCAGCAGGCTCGGGGGGGGCTCAACTGGCTACACCTTC.

V usage is TRBV9 and J usage is TRBJ2-2, with D possibly being TRBD2 (7 bases). Between the trimmed V and J ends, which lost 4 bases and 3 bases, there was a span of 16 bases. The CDR3 is 16 amino acids. CDR1 and CDR2 (germline): SGDLS, YYNGEE. The CDR3 protein is CASSPRGAVHTGELFF. Here the CDR3 DNA reads TGTGCCAGCAGCCCCCGGGGGGCCGTACACACCGGGGAGCTGTTTTTT.

The chain uses TRBV19 and TRBJ2-7; D not certain. The CDR3 covers 12 residues. Germline V gene data show CDR1 as LNHDA and CDR2 as SQIVND (reference sequence). Trimming took off 3 bases at V and 4 bases at J, with 7 bases between the two ends. The CDR3 loop reads CASSIAPYEQYF. The CDR3 nucleotides read TGTGCCAGTAGTATTGCGCCTTACGAGCAGTACTTC.

This clone was observed once. This chain links TRBV11-3 with TRBJ2-2; D is possibly TRBD2 (5 bases). Germline loops: CDR1 SGHNT, CDR2 YENEEA. This CDR3 is 15 amino acids long. V lost 5 bases and J lost 5, with 15 bases in between. The CDR3 loop is CASSQTRGSTGELFF. As DNA, the CDR3 is TGTGCCAGCAGCCAGACACGGGGAAGTACCGGGGAGCTGTTTTTT. The whole variable domain, filled in from reference TRBV11-3 and TRBJ2-2, reads EAGVVQSPRYKIIEKKQPVAFWCNPISGHNTLYWYLQNLGQGPELLIRYENEEAVDDSQLPKDRFSAERLKGVDSTLKIQPAELGDSAVYLCASSQTRGSTGELFFGEGSRLTVL.

The V gene is TRBV27, the J gene TRBJ2-3, with 7 bases matching TRBD2. This CDR3 spans 17 amino acids. Germline V gene data show CDR1 as MNHEY and CDR2 as SMNVEV (reference sequence). V lost 5 bases to trimming and J lost 0 bases; unmatched junction nucleotides: 11. The CDR3 region has the DNA TGTGCCAGCAGTCTCCCGACTAGCAGATCTAGCACAGATACGCAGTATTTT. Its protein product is CASSLPTSRSSTDTQYF.

The chain recombines TRBV19 with TRBJ2-7, with D perhaps matching TRBD2 (5 bases). The ends were cut back, 5 bases at V and 7 bases at J, with 24 bases in the middle. The germline V gene has CDR1 LNHDA and CDR2 SQIVND (reference sequence). The CDR3 extends over 16 amino acids. The CDR3 DNA reads as TGTGCCAGTAGTCCTCGTCCCGGGGTGGGTATATGGGAGCAGTACTTC. Translated, it gives CASSPRPGVGIWEQYF.

This clone was seen only once. This chain links TRBV14 with TRBJ2-7; 11 bases line up with TRBD2. Germline trimming cut 7 bases from V and 2 bases from J; bases unmatched to any gene: 7. CDR1 and CDR2 from the germline V gene are SGHDN and FVKESK. The CDR3 runs 15 residues. The CDR3 reads CASTPSGGPTYEQYF. In DNA, the CDR3 is TGTGCCAGCACTCCTAGCGGGGGGCCAACCTACGAGCAGTACTTC.

This chain connects TRBV7-9 to TRBJ2-3; 10 positions match TRBD2. V gave up 4 bases and J gave up 1 base; unmatched junction bases: 8. The CDR3 is made up of 17 amino acids. Germline V lookup: CDR1 SEHNR, CDR2 FQNEAQ (reference sequence). This chain's CDR3 is CASSSRVTSGGTDTQYF. The CDR3 DNA reads TGTGCCAGCAGCTCAAGGGTTACTAGCGGGGGCACAGATACGCAGTATTTT.

This chain joins TRBV14 and TRBJ2-1; D is perhaps TRBD2 (7 bases). Trimming took off 0 bases at V and 8 bases at J, with 11 bases between the two ends. CDR3 size: 14 residues. In germline, CDR1 is SGHDN, CDR2 FVKESK. The CDR3 sequence is CASSQEGRGDEQFF. The CDR3 DNA sequence: TGTGCCAGCAGCCAAGAGGGGAGGGGGGATGAGCAGTTCTTC.

The CDR3 here is CASSLRDATEAFF. The CDR3 DNA is TGTGCCAGCAGCCTCAGGGATGCCACTGAAGCTTTCTTT. The chain is built from TRBV7-9 and TRBJ1-1; tentative D call: TRBD1 (5 bases). There are 13 residues in the CDR3. Trimming stripped 5 bases from V and 4 bases from J, with 11 bases between. The V gene's germline CDR1 is SEHNR and CDR2 FQNEAQ (reference sequence).

The chain recombines TRBV28 with TRBJ2-5, with 10 bases fitting TRBD1. This CDR3 comprises 15 residues. Germline assignment: CDR1 MDHEN and CDR2 SYDVKM. V lost 3 bases, J lost 1 base, and 2 bases stayed unmatched. CDR3 in amino acids: CASSFGTGAQETQYF. As DNA, the CDR3 is TGTGCCAGCAGTTTTGGGACAGGGGCCCAAGAGACCCAGTACTTC.

The rearrangement uses TRBV5-6 and TRBJ1-1; TRBD1 matches at 8 bases. Looked up from germline, CDR1 is SGHDT and CDR2 is YYEEEE. The CDR3 extends over 15 amino acids. Trimming at V came to 4 bases and at J to 5 bases, leaving 10 bases not matched to a gene. CDR3 protein: CASSPELQGVTEAFF. DNA of the CDR3: TGTGCCAGCAGCCCCGAACTACAGGGGGTAACTGAAGCTTTCTTT. The whole variable domain, remainder taken from reference TRBV5-6 and TRBJ1-1, is DAGVTQSPTHLIKTRGQQVTLRCSPKSGHDTVSWYQQALGQGPQFIFQYYEEEERQRGNFPDRFSGHQFPNYSSELNVNALLLGDSALYLCASSPELQGVTEAFFGQGTRLTVV.

At least ten counts were recorded for this clone. This rearrangement joins TRBV6-1 to TRBJ2-7; 9 positions agree with TRBD2. The CDR3 is 16 amino acids. The germline V gene has CDR1 MNHNS and CDR2 SASEGT. V lost 4 bases to trimming and J lost 7 bases; unmatched junction nucleotides: 14. CDR3 DNA: TGTGCCAGCAGTGTGGACGTTGGCGGGGGGGCCGAGGAGCAGTACTTC. Protein: CASSVDVGGGAEEQYF.

The rearrangement links TRBV27 to TRBJ2-5, with D maybe TRBD1 (6 bases). CDR1 and CDR2 (germline): MNHEY, SMNVEV (reference sequence). The germline V and J ends were trimmed by 3 bases and 1 base, with 12 bases remaining between them. The CDR3 extends over 15 amino acids. CDR3 amino acids: CASSFQGPTQETQYF. CDR3 sequence (DNA): TGTGCCAGCAGTTTCCAGGGGCCGACCCAAGAGACCCAGTACTTC.

The chain has TRBV13 and TRBJ2-1; 14 bases align to TRBD2. CDR1 is PRHDT and CDR2 is FYEKMQ in the germline V gene (reference sequence). CDR3 length equals 17 residues. The J segment lost 3 bases and the V segment lost 5 bases, leaving 6 bases of the junction unmatched. The CDR3, as DNA: TGTGCCAGCAGCGAACCGGGACTAGCGGGGGACTACAATGAGCAGTTCTTC. Its protein is CASSEPGLAGDYNEQFF.

The chain has TRBV27 and TRBJ1-4; 8 nucleotides agree with TRBD1. The CDR3 totals 14 residues. Germline CDR1 is MNHEY and CDR2 is SMNVEV (reference sequence). The J segment lost 8 bases and the V segment lost 5 bases, leaving 7 bases of the junction unmatched. CDR3 bases: TGTGCCAGCAGTCAAACAGGGGGGGGAGAAAAACTGTTTTTT. It yields the protein CASSQTGGGEKLFF.

The sample holds one count of this clone. The V gene is TRBV12-5, the J gene TRBJ2-3; 7 bases align to TRBD2. Unmatched junction bases numbered 7, after V lost 1 base and J lost 6 bases. Germline V gives CDR1 LGHNT, CDR2 FRNRAP. The length of the CDR3 is 15 residues. CDR3 sequence (DNA): TGTGCTAGTGGTTTGGACGGGACTATTTACGATACGCAGTATTTT. It translates to CASGLDGTIYDTQYF.

The chain joins TRBV7-9 to TRBJ2-1; unclear D gene. Trimming stripped 1 base from V and 6 bases from J, with 7 bases between. The CDR3 covers 13 residues. Germline V gene data show CDR1 as SEHNR and CDR2 as FQNEAQ (reference sequence). CDR3: CASSLVLPNEQFF. Here the CDR3 DNA reads TGTGCCAGCAGCTTAGTACTTCCCAATGAGCAGTTCTTC.

This chain links TRBV7-8 with TRBJ1-1; D gene uncertain. Trimming pared 6 bases from V and 4 bases from J, leaving 18 bases between. Germline lookup yields CDR1 SGHVS and CDR2 FQNEAQ. This CDR3 has 15 amino acids. CDR3 protein: CASSYKREGGTEAFF. The CDR3 coding sequence is TGTGCCAGCAGTTACAAAAGGGAGGGCGGCACTGAAGCTTTCTTT.

This chain links TRBV5-1 with TRBJ2-1, with 9 bases identical to TRBD1. CDR3 size: 16 residues. Germline values: CDR1 SGHRS, CDR2 YFSETQ. The trim removed 0 bases at V and 4 bases at J, leaving 5 bases unmatched. CDR3 amino acids: CASSLDPGTGYNEQFF. CDR3 coding DNA: TGCGCCAGCAGCTTGGACCCCGGGACAGGGTACAATGAGCAGTTCTTC.

V and J are TRBV6-2 or TRBV6-3 and TRBJ1-5; 9 nucleotides align to TRBD1. From germline, CDR1 is MNHEY and CDR2 SVGEGT. The CDR3 covers 14 residues. The trim removed 5 bases at V and 5 bases at J, leaving 4 bases unmatched. The CDR3: CASSRDREYQPQHF. DNA of the CDR3: TGTGCCAGCAGTCGGGACAGGGAGTATCAGCCCCAGCATTTT.

The chain combines TRBV5-1 with TRBJ2-1; 10 positions match TRBD2. Germline values: CDR1 SGHRS, CDR2 YFSETQ. The V segment lost 0 bases and the J segment 4 bases; nucleotides outside the gene matches: 4. The CDR3 spans 16 residues. The CDR3: CASSLVVAGGYNEQFF. CDR3 sequence (DNA): TGCGCCAGCAGCTTGGTGGTAGCGGGGGGATACAATGAGCAGTTCTTC. Drawing the rest from reference TRBV5-1 and TRBJ2-1, the complete variable domain is KAGVTQTPRYLIKTRGQQVTLSCSPISGHRSVSWYQQTPGQGLQFLFEYFSETQRNKGNFPGRFSGRQFSNSRSEMNVSTLELGDSALYLCASSLVVAGGYNEQFFGPGTRLTVL.

This chain connects TRBV30 to TRBJ1-6; D might be TRBD1 (6 bases). This CDR3 spans 16 amino acids. Per germline, CDR1 GTSNPN and CDR2 SVGIG (reference sequence). V was clipped by 2 bases and J by 9 bases, with 20 bases between them. The CDR3 loop is CAWSRIGTGLGSPLHF. The CDR3 DNA follows: TGTGCCTGGAGTAGGATTGGTACAGGGCTGGGTTCACCCCTCCACTTT.

CDR3 in DNA: TGTGCCAGCAGACCCGGGACAGGGGCCTACGAGCAGTACTTC. It translates to CASRPGTGAYEQYF. The chain uses TRBV3-1 (or the pseudogene TRBV3-2) and TRBJ2-7; TRBD1 aligns across 10 bases. Looked up from germline, CDR1 is LGHDT and CDR2 is YNNKEL (reference sequence). Losses at the gene ends were 6 bases for V and 2 bases for J; bases not matched to a gene: 4. The length of the CDR3 is 14 residues.

CDR3 protein: CASSLRAAKNTGELFF. The CDR3 DNA is TGTGCCAGCAGCTTAAGAGCGGCAAAGAACACCGGGGAGCTGTTTTTT. The rearrangement links TRBV7-9 to TRBJ2-2; D might be TRBD2 (5 bases). The V and J ends lost 2 bases and 1 base respectively, with 11 bases between them. Germline CDR1 and CDR2: SEHNR and FQNEAQ (reference sequence). This CDR3 comprises 16 residues.

This sequence joins TRBV7-2 and TRBJ1-1; no definite D call. The germline V gene has CDR1 SGHTA and CDR2 FQGNSA. The CDR3 covers 13 residues. V was clipped by 5 bases and J by 0 bases, with 7 bases between them. CDR3 sequence (DNA): TGTGCCAGCAGCCCGAGAGTGAACACTGAAGCTTTCTTT. It yields the protein CASSPRVNTEAFF.

The chain is built from TRBV29-1 and TRBJ2-4; D not certain. Germline assignment: CDR1 SQVTM and CDR2 ANQGSEA. V was trimmed by 5 bases and J by 7 bases, leaving 9 bases between them. The CDR3 spans 11 residues. CDR3 DNA sequence: TGCAGCGTTAGTAGACTTAACATTCAGTACTTC. This translates into CSVSRLNIQYF.

The CDR3 spells CASSHRTAQETQYF. The CDR3 DNA reads as TGTGCCAGCAGCCACCGGACAGCCCAAGAGACCCAGTACTTC. This chain links TRBV3-1 (or the pseudogene TRBV3-2) with TRBJ2-5; a weak D match, TRBD1 (6 bases). The CDR3 is 14 residues long. The germline gives CDR1 LGHDT, CDR2 YNNKEL (reference sequence). The V gene lost 3 bases and the J gene lost 1 base, with 9 bases spanning the gap.